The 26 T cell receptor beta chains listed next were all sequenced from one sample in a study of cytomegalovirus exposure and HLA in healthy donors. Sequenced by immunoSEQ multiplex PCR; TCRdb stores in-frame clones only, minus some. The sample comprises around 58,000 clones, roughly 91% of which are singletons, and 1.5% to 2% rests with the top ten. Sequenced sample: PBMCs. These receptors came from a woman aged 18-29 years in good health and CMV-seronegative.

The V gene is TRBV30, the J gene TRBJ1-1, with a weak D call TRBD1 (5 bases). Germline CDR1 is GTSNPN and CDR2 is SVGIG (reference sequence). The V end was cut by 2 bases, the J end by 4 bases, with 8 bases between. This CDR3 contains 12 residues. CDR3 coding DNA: TGTGCCTGGAGTCACGGGGGCACTGAAGCTTTCTTT. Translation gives CAWSHGGTEAFF. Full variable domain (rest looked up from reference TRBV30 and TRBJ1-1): SQTIHQWPATLVQPVGSPLSLECTVEGTSNPNLYWYRQAAGRGLQLLFYSVGIGQISSEVPQNLSASRPQDRQFILSSKKLLLSDSGFYLCAWSHGGTEAFFGQGTRLTVV.

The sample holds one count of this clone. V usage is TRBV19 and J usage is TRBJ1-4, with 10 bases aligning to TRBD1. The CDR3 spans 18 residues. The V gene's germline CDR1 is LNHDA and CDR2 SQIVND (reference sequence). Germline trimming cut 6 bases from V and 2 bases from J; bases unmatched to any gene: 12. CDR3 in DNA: TGTGCCAGTAGACAATGGACAGGGGGAACCACTACTAATGAAAAACTGTTTTTT. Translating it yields CASRQWTGGTTTNEKLFF.

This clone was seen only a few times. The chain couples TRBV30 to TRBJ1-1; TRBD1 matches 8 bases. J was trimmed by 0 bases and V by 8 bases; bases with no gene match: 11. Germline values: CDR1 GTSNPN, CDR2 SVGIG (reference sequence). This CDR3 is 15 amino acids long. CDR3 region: CARSTGGLLNTEAFF. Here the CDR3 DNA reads TGTGCCCGTTCCACAGGGGGACTCTTGAACACTGAAGCTTTCTTT.

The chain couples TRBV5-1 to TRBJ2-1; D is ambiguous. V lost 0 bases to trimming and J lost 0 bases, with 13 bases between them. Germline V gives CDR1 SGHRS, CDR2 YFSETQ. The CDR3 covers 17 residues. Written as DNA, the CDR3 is TGCGCCAGCAGCTTGGGCCCAGCGTTAAGCTCCTACAATGAGCAGTTCTTC. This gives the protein CASSLGPALSSYNEQFF.

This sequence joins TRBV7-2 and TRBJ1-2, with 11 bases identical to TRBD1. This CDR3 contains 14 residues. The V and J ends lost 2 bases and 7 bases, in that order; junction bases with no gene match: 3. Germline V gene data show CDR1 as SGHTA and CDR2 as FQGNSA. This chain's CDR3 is CASSLWTGGSGYTF. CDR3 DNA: TGTGCCAGCAGCTTATGGACAGGGGGCAGTGGCTACACCTTC. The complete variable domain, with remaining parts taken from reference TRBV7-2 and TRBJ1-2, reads GAGVSQSPSNKVTEKGKDVELRCDPISGHTALYWYRQSLGQGLEFLIYFQGNSAPDKSGLPSDRFSAERTGGSVSTLTIQRTQQEDSAVYLCASSLWTGGSGYTFGSGTRLTVV.

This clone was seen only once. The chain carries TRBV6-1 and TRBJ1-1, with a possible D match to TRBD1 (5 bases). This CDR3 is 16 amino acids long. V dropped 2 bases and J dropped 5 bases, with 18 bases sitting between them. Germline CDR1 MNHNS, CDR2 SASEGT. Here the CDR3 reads CASSEQAGGGGTEAFF. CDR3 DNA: TGTGCCAGCAGTGAACAGGCGGGCGGGGGAGGGACTGAAGCTTTCTTT.

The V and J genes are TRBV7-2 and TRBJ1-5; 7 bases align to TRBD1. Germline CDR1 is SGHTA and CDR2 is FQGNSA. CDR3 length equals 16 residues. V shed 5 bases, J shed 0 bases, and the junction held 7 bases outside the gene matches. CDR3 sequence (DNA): TGTGCCAGCAGCCGTACAGGGGATTATAGCAATCAGCCCCAGCATTTT. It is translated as CASSRTGDYSNQPQHF.

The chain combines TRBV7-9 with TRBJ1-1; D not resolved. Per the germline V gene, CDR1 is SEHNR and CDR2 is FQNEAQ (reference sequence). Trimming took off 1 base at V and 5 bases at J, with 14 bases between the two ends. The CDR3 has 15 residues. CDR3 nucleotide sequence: TGTGCCAGCAGCTTAGTTGGGCGGAGGGTTACTGAAGCTTTCTTT. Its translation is CASSLVGRRVTEAFF.

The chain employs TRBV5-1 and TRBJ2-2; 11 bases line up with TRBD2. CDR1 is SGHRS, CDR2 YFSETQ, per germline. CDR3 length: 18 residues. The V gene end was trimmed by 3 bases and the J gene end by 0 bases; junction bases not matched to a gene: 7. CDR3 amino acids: CASSSSLAGVPNTGELFF. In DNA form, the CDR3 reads TGCGCCAGCAGCTCCTCACTAGCGGGGGTTCCGAACACCGGGGAGCTGTTTTTT.

The CDR3 DNA reads as TGTGCCAGCAGCCAAGATCTATTACAGGAGACCGAAAACCTAGGAGCTTTCTTT. It codes for CASSQDLLQETENLGAFF. The chain joins TRBV14 to TRBJ1-1; D is possibly TRBD1 (5 bases). CDR1 is SGHDN and CDR2 is FVKESK in the germline V gene. This CDR3 spans 18 amino acids. Trimming cost V 0 bases and J 10 bases, with 27 bases left between them. The full variable domain, its missing parts supplied by reference TRBV14 and TRBJ1-1, is EAGVTQFPSHSVIEKGQTVTLRCDPISGHDNLYWYRRVMGKEIKFLLHFVKESKQDESGMPNNRFLAERTGGTYSTLKVQPAELEDSGVYFCASSQDLLQETENLGAFFGQGTRLTVV.

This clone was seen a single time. The CDR3 sequence is CASSERGAGGSSSYNEQFF. CDR3 DNA: TGTGCCAGCAGCGAAAGGGGAGCGGGAGGATCAAGCTCCTACAATGAGCAGTTCTTC. The chain carries TRBV4-2 and TRBJ2-1; 9 bases line up with TRBD2. Trimming cost V 5 bases and J 0 bases; bases outside gene matches: 14. This CDR3 has 19 amino acids. From germline, CDR1 is LGHNA and CDR2 YNFKEQ.

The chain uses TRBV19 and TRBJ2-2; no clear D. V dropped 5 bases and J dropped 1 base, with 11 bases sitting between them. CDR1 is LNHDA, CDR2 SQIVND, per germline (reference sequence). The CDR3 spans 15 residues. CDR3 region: CASSAQIQNTGELFF. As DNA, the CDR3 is TGTGCCAGTAGTGCCCAGATACAGAACACCGGGGAGCTGTTTTTT.

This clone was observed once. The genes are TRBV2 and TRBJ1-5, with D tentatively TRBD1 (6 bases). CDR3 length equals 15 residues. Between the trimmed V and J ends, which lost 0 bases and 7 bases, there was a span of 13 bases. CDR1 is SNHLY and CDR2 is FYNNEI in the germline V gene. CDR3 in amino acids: CASSEAYRAWQPQHF. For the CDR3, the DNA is TGTGCCAGCAGTGAAGCTTACAGGGCTTGGCAGCCCCAGCATTTT.

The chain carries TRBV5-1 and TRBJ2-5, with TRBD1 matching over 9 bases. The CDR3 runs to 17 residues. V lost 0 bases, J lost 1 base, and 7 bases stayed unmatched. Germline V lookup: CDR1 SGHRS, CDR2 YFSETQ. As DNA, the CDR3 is TGCGCCAGCAGCTTGGGTTGGACAGGGGACCTCCAAGAGACCCAGTACTTC. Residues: CASSLGWTGDLQETQYF.

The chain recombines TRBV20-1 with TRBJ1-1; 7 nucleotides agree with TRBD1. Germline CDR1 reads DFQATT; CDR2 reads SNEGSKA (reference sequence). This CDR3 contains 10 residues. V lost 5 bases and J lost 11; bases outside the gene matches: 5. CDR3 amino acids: CSALQGDAFF. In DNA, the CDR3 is TGCAGTGCTCTCCAGGGGGACGCTTTCTTT.

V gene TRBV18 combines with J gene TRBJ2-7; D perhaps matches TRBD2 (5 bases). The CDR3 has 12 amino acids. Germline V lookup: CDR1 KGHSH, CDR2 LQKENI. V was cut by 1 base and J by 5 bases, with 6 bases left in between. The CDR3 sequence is CASSPRENEQYF. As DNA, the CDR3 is TGTGCCAGCTCACCACGGGAGAACGAGCAGTACTTC.

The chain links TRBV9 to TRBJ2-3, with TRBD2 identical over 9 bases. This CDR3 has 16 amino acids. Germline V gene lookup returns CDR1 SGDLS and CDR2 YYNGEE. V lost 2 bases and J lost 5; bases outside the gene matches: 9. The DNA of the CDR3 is TGTGCCAGCAGCGTCGGCGGGAGGGCCCGCGGAGATACGCAGTATTTT. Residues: CASSVGGRARGDTQYF.

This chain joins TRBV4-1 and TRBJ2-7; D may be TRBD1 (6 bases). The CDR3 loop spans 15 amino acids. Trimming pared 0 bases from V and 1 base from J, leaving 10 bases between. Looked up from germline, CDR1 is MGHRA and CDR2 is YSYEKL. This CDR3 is CASSQDHGQSYEQYF. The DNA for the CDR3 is TGCGCCAGCAGCCAAGATCATGGACAGTCCTACGAGCAGTACTTC.

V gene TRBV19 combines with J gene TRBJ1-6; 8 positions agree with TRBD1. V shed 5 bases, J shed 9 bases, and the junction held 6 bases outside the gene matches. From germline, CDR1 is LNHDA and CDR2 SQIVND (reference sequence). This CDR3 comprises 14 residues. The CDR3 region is CASSATGGGSPLHF. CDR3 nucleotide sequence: TGTGCCAGTAGTGCAACAGGGGGGGGTTCACCCCTCCACTTT.

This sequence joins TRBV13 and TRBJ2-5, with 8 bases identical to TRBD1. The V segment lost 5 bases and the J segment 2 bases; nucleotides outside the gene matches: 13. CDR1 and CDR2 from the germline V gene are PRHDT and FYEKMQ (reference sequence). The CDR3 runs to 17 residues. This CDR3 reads CASSPSRGTGIQETQYF. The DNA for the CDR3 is TGTGCCAGCAGCCCCTCCCGGGGGACAGGTATACAAGAGACCCAGTACTTC.

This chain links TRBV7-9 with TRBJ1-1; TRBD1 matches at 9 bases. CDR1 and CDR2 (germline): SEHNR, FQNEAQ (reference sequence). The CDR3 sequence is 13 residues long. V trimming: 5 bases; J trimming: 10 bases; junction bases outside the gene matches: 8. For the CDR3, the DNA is TGTGCCAGCAGCGTAGGACAGGGGATTTCAGCTTTCTTT. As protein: CASSVGQGISAFF.

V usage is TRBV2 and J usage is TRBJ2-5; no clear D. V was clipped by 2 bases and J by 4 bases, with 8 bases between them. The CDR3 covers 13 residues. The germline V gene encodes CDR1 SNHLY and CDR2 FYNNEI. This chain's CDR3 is CASSELPGETQYF. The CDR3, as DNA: TGTGCCAGCAGTGAACTCCCGGGAGAGACCCAGTACTTC.

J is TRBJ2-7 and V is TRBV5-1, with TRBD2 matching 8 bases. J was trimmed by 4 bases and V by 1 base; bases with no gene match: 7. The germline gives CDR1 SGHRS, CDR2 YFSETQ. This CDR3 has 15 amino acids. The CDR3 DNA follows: TGCGCCAGCAGCTTGTTCCGGGGGGGTGGGTACGAGCAGTACTTC. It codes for CASSLFRGGGYEQYF.

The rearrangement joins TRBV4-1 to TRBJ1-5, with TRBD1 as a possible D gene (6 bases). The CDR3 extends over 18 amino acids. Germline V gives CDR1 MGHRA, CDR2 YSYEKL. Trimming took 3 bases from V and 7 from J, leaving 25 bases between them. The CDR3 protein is CASSHRTPGGRGGQPQHF. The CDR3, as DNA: TGCGCCAGCAGCCACCGAACTCCGGGAGGCAGGGGCGGCCAGCCCCAGCATTTT.

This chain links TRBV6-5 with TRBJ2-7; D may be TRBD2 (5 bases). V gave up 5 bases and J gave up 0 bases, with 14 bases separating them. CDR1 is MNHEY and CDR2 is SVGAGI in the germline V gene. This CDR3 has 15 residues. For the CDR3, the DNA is TGTGCCAGCAGTCCGGGGAAGGGTTTCTCCTACGAGCAGTACTTC. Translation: CASSPGKGFSYEQYF.

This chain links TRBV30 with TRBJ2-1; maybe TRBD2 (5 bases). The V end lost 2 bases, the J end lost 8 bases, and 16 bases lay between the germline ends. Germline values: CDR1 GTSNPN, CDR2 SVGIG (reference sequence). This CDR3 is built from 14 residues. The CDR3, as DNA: TGTGCCTGGAGTTATAGCGCCCTCGGAGATGAGCAGTTCTTC. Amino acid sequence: CAWSYSALGDEQFF.